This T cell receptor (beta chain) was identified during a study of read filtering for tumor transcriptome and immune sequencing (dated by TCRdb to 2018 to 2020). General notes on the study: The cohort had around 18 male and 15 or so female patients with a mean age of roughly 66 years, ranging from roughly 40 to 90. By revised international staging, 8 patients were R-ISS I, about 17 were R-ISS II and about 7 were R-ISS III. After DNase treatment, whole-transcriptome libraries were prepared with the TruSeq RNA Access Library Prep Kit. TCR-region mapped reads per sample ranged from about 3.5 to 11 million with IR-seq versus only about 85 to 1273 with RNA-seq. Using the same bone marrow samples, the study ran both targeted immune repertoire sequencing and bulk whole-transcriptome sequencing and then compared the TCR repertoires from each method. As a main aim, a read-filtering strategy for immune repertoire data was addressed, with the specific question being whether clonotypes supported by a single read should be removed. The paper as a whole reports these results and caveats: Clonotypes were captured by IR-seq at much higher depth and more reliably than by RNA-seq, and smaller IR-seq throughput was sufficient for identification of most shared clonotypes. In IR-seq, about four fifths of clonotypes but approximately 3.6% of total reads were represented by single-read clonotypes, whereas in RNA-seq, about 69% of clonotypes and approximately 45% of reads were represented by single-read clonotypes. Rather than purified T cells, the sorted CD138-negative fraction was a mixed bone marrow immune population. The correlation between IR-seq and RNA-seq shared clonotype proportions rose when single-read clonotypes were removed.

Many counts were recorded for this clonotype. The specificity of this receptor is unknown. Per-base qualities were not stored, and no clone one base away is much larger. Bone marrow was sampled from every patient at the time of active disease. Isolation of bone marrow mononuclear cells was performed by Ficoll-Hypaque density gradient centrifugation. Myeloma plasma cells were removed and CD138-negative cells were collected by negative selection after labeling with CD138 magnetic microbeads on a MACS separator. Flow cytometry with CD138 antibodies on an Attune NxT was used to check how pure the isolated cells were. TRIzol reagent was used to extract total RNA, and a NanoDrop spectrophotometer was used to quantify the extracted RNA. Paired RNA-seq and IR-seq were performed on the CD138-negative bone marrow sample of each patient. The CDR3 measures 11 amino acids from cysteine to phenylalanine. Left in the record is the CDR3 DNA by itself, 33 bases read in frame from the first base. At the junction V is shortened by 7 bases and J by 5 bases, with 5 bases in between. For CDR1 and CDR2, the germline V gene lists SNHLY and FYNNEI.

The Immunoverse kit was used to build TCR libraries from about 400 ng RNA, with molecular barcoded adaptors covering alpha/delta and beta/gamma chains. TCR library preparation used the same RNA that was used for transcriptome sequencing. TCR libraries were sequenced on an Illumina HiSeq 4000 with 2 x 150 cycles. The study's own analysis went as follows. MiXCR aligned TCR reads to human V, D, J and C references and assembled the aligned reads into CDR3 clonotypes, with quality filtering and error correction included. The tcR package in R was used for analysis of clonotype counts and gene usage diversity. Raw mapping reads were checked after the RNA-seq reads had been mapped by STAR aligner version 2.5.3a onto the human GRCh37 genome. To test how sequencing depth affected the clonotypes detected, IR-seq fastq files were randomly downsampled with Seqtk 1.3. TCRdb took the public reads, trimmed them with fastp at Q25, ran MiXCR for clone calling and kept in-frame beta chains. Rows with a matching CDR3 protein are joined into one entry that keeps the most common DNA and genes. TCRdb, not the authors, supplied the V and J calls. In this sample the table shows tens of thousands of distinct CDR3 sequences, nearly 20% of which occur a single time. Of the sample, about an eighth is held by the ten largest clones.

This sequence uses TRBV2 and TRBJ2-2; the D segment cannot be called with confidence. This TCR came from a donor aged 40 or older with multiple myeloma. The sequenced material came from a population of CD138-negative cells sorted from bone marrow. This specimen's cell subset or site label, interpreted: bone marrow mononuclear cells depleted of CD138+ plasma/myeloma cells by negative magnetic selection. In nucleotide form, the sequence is TGTGCCAGCACCGCAACCGGGGAGCTGTTTTTT. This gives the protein CASTATGELFF.